Following are 19 T cell receptor beta chains from one sample sequenced in a study of cytomegalovirus exposure and HLA in healthy donors. The PCR made use of 60 Vbeta and 13 Jbeta primers. Generated by immunoSEQ multiplex PCR, the TCRdb table keeps only in-frame clones and is missing some. The table lists 250,000 or so clones, roughly four fifths of them singletons. Sequenced input: PBMCs. The receptors stem from a woman aged 60 to 75 in good health and CMV-seropositive.

J is TRBJ1-2 and V is TRBV5-4; 7 bases agree with TRBD1. The CDR3 totals 13 residues. V trimming: 5 bases; J trimming: 5 bases; junction bases outside the gene matches: 6. Germline CDR1 is SGHNT and CDR2 is YYREEE (reference sequence). CDR3 sequence reads: CASSDRELYGYTF. The CDR3 DNA is TGTGCCAGCAGTGACAGGGAACTTTATGGCTACACCTTC. The entire variable domain, with the rest obtained from reference TRBV5-4 and TRBJ1-2, is as follows: ETGVTQSPTHLIKTRGQQVTLRCSSQSGHNTVSWYQQALGQGPQFIFQYYREEENGRGNFPPRFSGLQFPNYSSELNVNALELDDSALYLCASSDRELYGYTFGSGTRLTVV.

The chain carries TRBV28 and TRBJ2-7; D unresolved. This CDR3 is 12 amino acids long. The germline V gene encodes CDR1 MDHEN and CDR2 SYDVKM. The V gene lost 3 bases and the J gene lost 6 bases, with 9 bases spanning the gap. The CDR3 sequence: CASSFMSSEQYF. The CDR3 nucleotides read TGTGCCAGCAGTTTTATGAGTAGCGAGCAGTACTTC.

In nucleotides, the CDR3 is TGTGCCAGCAGCAAAGACCAGGCCGGGACTAAGTTATCCTACGAGCAGTACTTC. As protein: CASSKDQAGTKLSYEQYF. The chain is built from TRBV21-1 and TRBJ2-7; the table's D call, TRBD2, has no DNA check behind it. TRBV21-1 is an annotated pseudogene. This CDR3 is 18 amino acids long.

The rearrangement uses TRBV5-1 and TRBJ2-7, with 10 nucleotides matching TRBD1. The CDR3 runs to 16 residues. V was pared by 4 bases and J by 6 bases, with 13 bases of the junction left unmatched. Germline V gene sequence: CDR1 SGHRS, CDR2 YFSETQ. CDR3 in amino acids: CASSRDPGTGVPEQYF. The CDR3 DNA reads TGCGCCAGCAGCCGAGATCCCGGGACAGGGGTCCCCGAGCAGTACTTC.

V usage is TRBV9 and J usage is TRBJ2-3, with D uncertain. There are 12 residues in the CDR3. Trimming removed 5 bases from V and 5 bases from J, with 9 bases in between. CDR1 and CDR2 (germline): SGDLS, YYNGEE. CDR3 sequence reads: CASSSFRDTQYF. CDR3 coding DNA: TGTGCCAGCAGTTCCTTTCGAGATACGCAGTATTTT.

The rearrangement uses TRBV5-4 and TRBJ2-3; 7 bases align to TRBD1. The ends lost 3 bases at V and 5 bases at J; junction bases unmatched: 12. There are 16 residues in the CDR3. Germline V gives CDR1 SGHNT, CDR2 YYREEE (reference sequence). The CDR3 loop is CASSSQTGWVRDTQYF. CDR3 bases: TGTGCCAGCAGCTCCCAGACAGGGTGGGTGAGAGATACGCAGTATTTT.

This clone was detected only once. This chain links TRBV5-1 with TRBJ2-6; the match to TRBD1 covers 8 bases. Germline V gene lookup returns CDR1 SGHRS and CDR2 YFSETQ. J gave up 4 bases and V 1 base, and 10 bases lay outside the gene matches. The CDR3 extends over 18 amino acids. The CDR3 DNA reads as TGCGCCAGCAGCTTGCCCAGGGGGCGCACGTACGGGGCCAACGTCCTGACTTTC. Protein product: CASSLPRGRTYGANVLTF.

The CDR3 is CASSFQFRTGLHSGANVLTF. CDR3 bases: TGCGCCAGCAGCTTTCAATTTAGGACAGGACTTCACTCTGGGGCCAACGTCCTGACTTTC. This chain connects TRBV5-1 to TRBJ2-6; 7 nucleotides align to TRBD1. CDR1 and CDR2 from the germline V gene are SGHRS and YFSETQ. J lost 0 bases, V lost 2 bases, and 14 bases had no gene match. The length of the CDR3 is 20 residues.

CDR3 loop: CASSTRLVTDTQYF. The CDR3 DNA is TGTGCCAGCAGCACCCGACTAGTCACAGATACGCAGTATTTT. The chain joins TRBV14 to TRBJ2-3; possibly TRBD2 for D (6 bases). The CDR3 has 14 residues. V was pared by 5 bases and J by 2 bases, with 11 bases between. Germline V lookup: CDR1 SGHDN, CDR2 FVKESK.

The chain couples TRBV28 to TRBJ1-1; D call uncertain. The V gene lost 8 bases and the J gene lost 3 bases, with 10 bases spanning the gap. The CDR3 is 12 residues long. From germline, CDR1 is MDHEN and CDR2 SYDVKM. The CDR3 loop reads CASRRSDTEAFF. CDR3 sequence (DNA): TGTGCCAGCCGGAGGTCGGACACTGAAGCTTTCTTT.

The J gene is TRBJ2-5, the V gene TRBV19; TRBD1 matches 9 bases. V gave up 1 base and J gave up 5 bases; unmatched junction bases: 5. The V gene's germline CDR1 is LNHDA and CDR2 SQIVND (reference sequence). The CDR3 has 15 amino acids. The CDR3 bases are TGTGCCAGTAGTATAGGGACAGGGGCGAGGGAGACCCAGTACTTC. This codes for CASSIGTGARETQYF. The full variable domain, completed using reference TRBV19 and TRBJ2-5, is DGGITQSPKYLFRKEGQNVTLSCEQNLNHDAMYWYRQDPGQGLRLIYYSQIVNDFQKGDIAEGYSVSREKKESFPLTVTSAQKNPTAFYLCASSIGTGARETQYFGPGTRLLVL.

The chain recombines TRBV7-2 with TRBJ2-7, with 10 bases lining up with TRBD2. This CDR3 comprises 14 residues. The germline CDR1 and CDR2 sequences are SGHTA and FQGNSA. V lost 5 bases and J lost 3; bases outside the gene matches: 4. The CDR3 DNA reads as TGTGCCAGCAGCCTAAGCGGGGGGGTCTACGAGCAGTACTTC. Its translation: CASSLSGGVYEQYF.

This chain joins TRBV5-1 and TRBJ1-1, with D uncertain. Germline CDR1 SGHRS, CDR2 YFSETQ. This CDR3 spans 13 amino acids. V was pared by 5 bases and J by 8 bases, with 16 bases between. The CDR3 bases are TGCGCCAGCAGTCGACGGAGTACCGAAGAAGCTTTCTTT. Protein product: CASSRRSTEEAFF.

This clone occurred a few times. The rearrangement joins TRBV27 to TRBJ2-7, with TRBD1 identical over 10 bases. The J segment lost 1 base and the V segment lost 0 bases, leaving 0 bases of the junction unmatched. The germline V gene has CDR1 MNHEY and CDR2 SMNVEV (reference sequence). The CDR3 totals 15 residues. The CDR3 region is CASSLSGQGSYEQYF. The CDR3 DNA reads TGTGCCAGCAGTTTATCGGGACAGGGGTCCTACGAGCAGTACTTC.

This clone appeared once. The rearrangement uses TRBV28 and TRBJ2-4; TRBD2 might be the D (6 bases). CDR3 size: 21 residues. Trimming pared 5 bases from V and 0 bases from J, leaving 29 bases between. Germline loops: CDR1 MDHEN, CDR2 SYDVKM. In DNA form, the CDR3 reads TGTGCCAGCAGTGTACGAGAGGTGTATTTTAGCGGAACGATAGCCAAAAACATTCAGTACTTC. This codes for CASSVREVYFSGTIAKNIQYF. The full variable domain, completed using reference TRBV28 and TRBJ2-4, is DVKVTQSSRYLVKRTGEKVFLECVQDMDHENMFWYRQDPGLGLRLIYFSYDVKMKEKGDIPEGYSVSREKKERFSLILESASTNQTSMYLCASSVREVYFSGTIAKNIQYFGAGTRLSVL.

J is TRBJ2-1 and V is TRBV29-1, with 8 nucleotides matching TRBD1. With V trimmed by 4 bases and J by 6 bases, 2 bases remained unmatched. The length of the CDR3 is 12 residues. Germline CDR1 is SQVTM and CDR2 is ANQGSEA. The CDR3 is CSVGQGFNEQFF. In nucleotides, the CDR3 is TGCAGCGTTGGACAGGGGTTCAATGAGCAGTTCTTC.

This clone appeared once. J is TRBJ1-3 and V is TRBV30; D ambiguous. V was clipped by 1 base and J by 4 bases, with 5 bases between them. Germline CDR1 GTSNPN, CDR2 SVGIG (reference sequence). The CDR3 runs 12 residues. The CDR3 region is CAWSAHGNTIYF. The CDR3 DNA is TGTGCCTGGAGTGCACACGGAAACACCATATATTTT.

Only a few counts were recorded for this clone. The rearrangement uses TRBV27 and TRBJ2-1; no reliable D call. V was cut by 4 bases and J by 5 bases, with 6 bases left in between. The germline V gene encodes CDR1 MNHEY and CDR2 SMNVEV (reference sequence). This CDR3 comprises 12 residues. The CDR3 bases are TGTGCCAGCAGTTATGGCCACAATGAGCAGTTCTTC. It is translated as CASSYGHNEQFF.

The chain carries TRBV5-1 and TRBJ1-1; no clear D gene. The germline V and J ends were trimmed by 2 bases and 2 bases, with 10 bases remaining between them. This CDR3 region has 14 residues. Germline values: CDR1 SGHRS, CDR2 YFSETQ. This CDR3 is CASSFGGRNTEAFF. The CDR3 nucleotides are TGCGCCAGCAGCTTCGGAGGCAGAAACACTGAAGCTTTCTTT.